This is a list of T cell receptor beta chains from one sample in a study of tumor and adjacent non-tumor tissue in lung cancer. TCRdb reanalysed the multiplex PCR reads using MiXCR and keeps one entry per CDR3 protein. In the table there are 200,000 to 250,000 distinct CDR3 sequences, about 76% of which are singletons. The specimen was lung tumor tissue. These receptors originate from a man between 60 and 75 years old with non-small cell lung cancer. CDR3s include the opening cysteine and the closing phenylalanine or tryptophan. D genes are given only for firm matches. Some rows have no size entry. The others give once, few or many, or a class for an expanded clone.

V gene	clone size	D gene	J gene	CDR3 DNA	CDR3 protein
TRBV10-3	NA	NA	TRBJ1-1	TGTGCCATCAGTGAGTCGGGTGAGGGTCGTGAAGCTTTCTTT	CAISESGEGREAFF
TRBV4-2	NA	NA	TRBJ1-3	TGTGCCAGCAGCCAAGTTCGGGGGGCTGGAAACACCATATATTTT	CASSQVRGAGNTIYF
TRBV7-9	NA	TRBD1	TRBJ1-5	TGTGCCAGCAGCCCTTCTGGTTCAGGGGGCAATCAGCACCAGCATTTT	CASSPSGSGGNQHQHF
TRBV4-1	once	NA	TRBJ2-5	TGCGCCAGCAGCCAGGCACCGAGAAGTCCGCTGGATACCCAGTACTTC	CASSQAPRSPLDTQYF
TRBV11-3	once	TRBD2	TRBJ2-3	TGTGCCAGCAGCTTGGGGAGGGTCGGTGGAGATACACACTATTTT	CASSLGRVGGDTHYF
TRBV24-1	few	TRBD2	TRBJ2-7	TGTGCCACCAGTGAGGGGACTAGCGGGAGTACCTACGAGCAGTACTTC	CATSEGTSGSTYEQYF
TRBV6-5	few	NA	TRBJ2-5	TGTGCCAGTAGGGAAGAGTTGGCCGAAGAGACCCAGTACTTC	CASREELAEETQYF
TRBV11-3	many	TRBD2	TRBJ2-1	TGTGCCAGCAGCCCACGGACTAGCGGGAATGAGGGTGAGCAGTTCTTC	CASSPRTSGNEGEQFF
TRBV6-2/TRBV6-3	NA	TRBD2	TRBJ2-3	TGTGCCAGCTGTTCCCCCCGGGGTAGCGGGAGAACGGATACGCAGTATTTT	CASCSPRGSGRTDTQYF
TRBV4-1	many	NA	TRBJ2-3	TGCGCCAGCAGCCACCTGACCGGGCCACAGGTCGATACGCAGTATTTT	CASSHLTGPQVDTQYF
TRBV20-1	NA	NA	TRBJ2-3	TGCAGTGCTAGAGATCGAAAGGCTAGCAGGAGGGGGTTCACAGATACGCAGTGCTTT	CSARDRKASRRGFTDTQCF
TRBV20-1	many	NA	TRBJ1-2	TGCAGTGCTAGAGCGAAGGATGTGGGCGACTACACCTTC	CSARAKDVGDYTF
TRBV20-1	NA	NA	TRBJ2-7	TGCAGTGCTAATATCTACGAGCAGTACTTC	CSANIYEQYF
TRBV20-1	NA	NA	TRBJ1-1	TGTAGTGTCAAGGTTAACACTGAAGCTTTCTTT	CSVKVNTEAFF
TRBV12-3/TRBV12-4	few	NA	TRBJ1-4	TGTGCCAGCAATTTACAGGGCCGGGCTAATGAAAAACTGTTTTTT	CASNLQGRANEKLFF
TRBV4-1	NA	NA	TRBJ1-1	TGCGCCAACAGGCGAGCGGGGGACACTGAAGCTTTCTTT	CANRRAGDTEAFF
TRBV12-3/TRBV12-4	NA	NA	TRBJ1-1	TGTGCCAGCAGTTCCGTGGGAGACATTGAAGCTTTCTTT	CASSSVGDIEAFF
TRBV4-3	few	NA	TRBJ2-1	TGCGCCAGCAGCCAGGATCGTGCGGGAAATGAGCAGTTCTTC	CASSQDRAGNEQFF
TRBV20-1	NA	NA	TRBJ2-7	TGCATTGCTAGGGACCTATACGAGCGGTACTTC	CIARDLYERYF
TRBV4-1	NA	NA	TRBJ2-3	TGCGCCAGCAGACAAGACCGGAGTACAGATATGCAGTATTTT	CASRQDRSTDMQYF
TRBV6-5	NA	NA	TRBJ2-1	TGTGCCAACAGTTGGACGACTAGGAGGGAGCAGTTCTTC	CANSWTTRREQFF
TRBV20-1	NA	NA	TRBJ1-6	TGCAATGCTAGATCCGGATCCTATAATTCACCCCTCCACTTT	CNARSGSYNSPLHF
TRBV11-1	NA	NA	TRBJ2-6	TGTGCCAGCAGTCAGAGGGTACAGGGCTACTCTGGGGCCAACGTCCTGACTTTC	CASSQRVQGYSGANVLTF
TRBV6-1	many	TRBD2	TRBJ2-5	TGTGCCAGCATGAGTAAGGGAGGGAGTGAGACCCAGTACTTC	CASMSKGGSETQYF
TRBV5-1	NA	NA	TRBJ2-7	TGCGCCAGCAGCTTTGGGGTCGGTGGTTACGAGCAGTACTTC	CASSFGVGGYEQYF
TRBV4-2	once	NA	TRBJ2-7	TGTATCAGCAGCCAAGATTTAGGGGATCTGGGGGATCAGTACTTC	CISSQDLGDLGDQYF
TRBV6-5	NA	NA	TRBJ2-1	TGTGCCAGCAGTTACTCTCGGCTAGAGGGACGTGAGCAGTTCTTC	CASSYSRLEGREQFF
TRBV4-2	once	NA	TRBJ1-2	TGTGCTAGCAGCCTCCCTGAGGGGACGGAGGGGGATGGCTACACCTTC	CASSLPEGTEGDGYTF
TRBV10-1	many	TRBD2	TRBJ2-1	TGCGCCCACAGATCCGGGGCGAGACTGACTAGCGGGAGGGCCTACAATGAGCAGTTCTTC	CAHRSGARLTSGRAYNEQFF
TRBV6-1	NA	NA	TRBJ1-6	TGTGACAGCAGGGGTAGGGGACAAACCCAACCTCTCCACTTT	CDSRGRGQTQPLHF
TRBV6-1	NA	NA	TRBJ1-1	TGTGCCAGCAGTGAACATCCGGGGAACGAACCTTTCTTT	CASSEHPGNEPFF
TRBV11-2	NA	TRBD1	TRBJ2-1	TGTGCCAGCAGGGGACAGGCTGACGGGGGCTGCAATGAGCAGTTCTTC	CASRGQADGGCNEQFF
TRBV6-5	NA	NA	TRBJ2-3	TGTGCCAGCAAGAGGGGGGGGCCGAGCACAGATACACAGTATTTT	CASKRGGPSTDTQYF
TRBV4-1	NA	NA	TRBJ2-3	TGTGCCAACAGCCCCGACCCTGAGTACAGCACAGATACGCAGTATTTT	CANSPDPEYSTDTQYF
TRBV11-2	NA	TRBD2	TRBJ2-1	TGTGCCAGCAGCTCATCGTGGGAGACTAGCGGGAGTTCCTACAATGAGCAGTTCTTC	CASSSSWETSGSSYNEQFF
TRBV11-2	NA	NA	TRBJ1-1	TGTGCCAGCAGCTTAGTAGAGACTAACACTGGAGCTTTCTTT	CASSLVETNTGAFF
TRBV12-3/TRBV12-4	NA	NA	TRBJ1-1	TGTGCCAGCCTTAACACCAGGAGAATGAACACTGAGGCTTTCTTT	CASLNTRRMNTEAFF
TRBV4-2	medium-sized	TRBD1	TRBJ1-6	TGTGCCAGCAGCCACTCACTAGGGACAGGGTTAGGAAATTCACCCCTCCACTTT	CASSHSLGTGLGNSPLHF
TRBV29-1	NA	NA	TRBJ2-3	TGCAGCGTCGTGGCTGGGAACACATATACGCAGTATTTT	CSVVAGNTYTQYF
TRBV4-1	NA	NA	TRBJ2-7	TGTGCCAGCAGCCAACGATCTCTAGGACGAGGTGAGCATTACTTC	CASSQRSLGRGEHYF
TRBV29-1	NA	NA	TRBJ2-2	TGCAGCGTTGAAGAAAAGCAGGGTTGGACCGGGGAGCTGTTTTTT	CSVEEKQGWTGELFF
TRBV6-5	NA	NA	TRBJ2-5	TGTGTCAGCAGTTATCAGGGGAGACAACAAGAGACCCAGTACTTC	CVSSYQGRQQETQYF
TRBV12-5	NA	NA	TRBJ2-5	TGTGCTAGTGGGATGTTAGCCAGCCCCCAGTACTTC	CASGMLASPQYF
TRBV20-1	NA	NA	TRBJ2-1	TGCAGTGCTAGACCCTCCACTAGTGGGGCCTACAAAGAGCAGTTCTTC	CSARPSTSGAYKEQFF
TRBV4-3	NA	NA	TRBJ2-3	TGCGCCAGCAGCCAAGATAGAGCGGACAGCACAGATATGCAATATTTT	CASSQDRADSTDMQYF
TRBV11-3	NA	NA	TRBJ2-3	TGTGCCAGCAGCTTAGGGGCAAGCACGGATATGCAGTATTTT	CASSLGASTDMQYF
TRBV12-3/TRBV12-4	NA	TRBD1	TRBJ1-4	TGTGTCAGCAGTTTGACAGGGCTTAAAGAAAAACTGTTATTT	CVSSLTGLKEKLLF
TRBV6-2/TRBV6-3	NA	TRBD2	TRBJ2-3	TGTGCCAGCAGGGGGATGCTGGGACTAGCGGGATCTAGCACAGATACGCAGTATTTT	CASRGMLGLAGSSTDTQYF
TRBV29-1	NA	NA	TRBJ1-4	TGCAGCGTAAGGGGTTTTACTGGAAAACTGCTTTTT	CSVRGFTGKLLF
TRBV5-1	many	NA	TRBJ2-1	TGCGCCAGCAGCTTGGGACAGGGAGGGTCCTACAATGAGCAGTTCTTC	CASSLGQGGSYNEQFF
TRBV6-6	many	NA	TRBJ1-6	TGTGCCAGCCGCCCGGGGGTTAATTCACCCCTCCACTTT	CASRPGVNSPLHF
TRBV20-1	NA	NA	TRBJ2-1	TGCAGTGCTAGTGTATTCGGGGGGCGCAATGAGCAGTTCTTC	CSASVFGGRNEQFF
TRBV24-1	NA	TRBD2	TRBJ2-1	TGTGCCACCAGTGATTTGACTAGCGGGAGTCAGGTGACTGAGCAGTTCTTC	CATSDLTSGSQVTEQFF